Following are 23 T cell receptor beta chains from one sample sequenced in a study of blood T cells in healthy people across ages. It was with a sample-barcoded 5' primer and a J-beta primer mix that a second PCR of roughly 7 to 12 cycles was run. One entry per CDR3 protein results from TCRdb running MiXCR on the 5' RACE reads. The table lists about 2 million distinct CDR3 sequences, around half of them singletons. What was sequenced was blood. All receptors derive from a woman between 35 and 50 years old in good health.

V usage is TRBV5-1 and J usage is TRBJ2-1; 11 bases are a match to TRBD1. The CDR3 runs 16 residues. The junction had 4 bases not matched to a gene; V was cut back by 0 bases and J by 5 bases. From germline, CDR1 is SGHRS and CDR2 YFSETQ. The CDR3 reads CASSLAGTGGNNEQFF. Here the CDR3 DNA reads TGCGCCAGCAGCTTGGCCGGGACAGGGGGTAACAATGAGCAGTTCTTC.

The V and J genes are TRBV7-6 and TRBJ2-5, with no clear D. Trimming removed 1 base at V and 1 base at J, with 16 bases between. In germline, CDR1 is SGHVS, CDR2 FNYEAQ. This CDR3 has 17 amino acids. CDR3 residues: CASSLGPGRSIQETQYF. In nucleotides, the CDR3 is TGTGCCAGCAGCTTAGGACCCGGGCGGAGTATCCAAGAGACCCAGTACTTC.

The J gene is TRBJ1-2, the V gene TRBV9; a possible D gene is TRBD1 (6 bases). V gave up 6 bases and J gave up 5 bases, with 14 bases separating them. The germline gives CDR1 SGDLS, CDR2 YYNGEE. The CDR3 consists of 13 residues. CDR3 in amino acids: CASNRDQGYGYTF. CDR3 nucleotides: TGTGCCAGCAACCGGGACCAGGGGTATGGCTACACCTTC.

The V gene is TRBV28, the J gene TRBJ2-7; maybe TRBD2 (5 bases). CDR1 and CDR2 (germline): MDHEN, SYDVKM. The CDR3 totals 16 residues. V was clipped by 1 base and J by 0 bases, with 13 bases between them. Here the CDR3 DNA reads TGTGCCAGCAGTTTATCTAACGGGGTTTTCTCCTACGAGCAGTACTTC. Amino acids: CASSLSNGVFSYEQYF.

This clonotype was detected many times. The chain employs TRBV4-2 and TRBJ2-7, with TRBD1 matching over 7 bases. Germline V gene data show CDR1 as LGHNA and CDR2 as YNFKEQ. The CDR3 is 13 amino acids. With V trimmed by 0 bases and J by 6 bases, 2 bases remained unmatched. CDR3: CASSQEAGGEQYF. The CDR3 DNA reads TGTGCCAGCAGCCAAGAGGCAGGGGGCGAGCAGTACTTC.

The chain couples TRBV10-3 to TRBJ2-1; D is possibly TRBD2 (6 bases). CDR1 ENHRY and CDR2 SYGVKD come from the germline V gene. This CDR3 spans 14 amino acids. Trimming pared 3 bases from V and 4 bases from J, leaving 10 bases between. The CDR3 region is CAISDTGGYNEQFF. The DNA of the CDR3 is TGTGCCATCAGTGACACCGGGGGATACAATGAGCAGTTCTTC.

This clonotype was counted a few times. This sequence joins TRBV3-1 and TRBJ2-5, with no clear D. Between the trimmed V and J ends, which lost 0 bases and 7 bases, there was a span of 15 bases. Germline V gene sequence: CDR1 LGHDT, CDR2 YNNKEL (reference sequence). The CDR3 has 15 residues. The CDR3: CASSQDWSPVGTQYF. Written as DNA, the CDR3 is TGTGCCAGCAGCCAAGATTGGAGCCCAGTCGGGACCCAGTACTTC.

V is TRBV6-2 or TRBV6-3 and J is TRBJ2-7, with D maybe TRBD2 (6 bases). Germline-derived CDR1 and CDR2 are MNHEY and SVGEGT. V lost 5 bases, J lost 2 bases, and 16 bases lay in between. This CDR3 region has 15 residues. CDR3 loop: CASSGRLDNPYEQYF. The DNA of the CDR3 is TGTGCCAGCAGTGGGAGGCTAGACAATCCCTACGAGCAGTACTTC.

The chain uses TRBV5-1 and TRBJ2-3; D gene uncertain. The V gene's germline CDR1 is SGHRS and CDR2 YFSETQ. There are 14 residues in the CDR3. Trimming cost V 0 bases and J 2 bases, with 7 bases left between them. DNA of the CDR3: TGCGCCAGCAGCTTGGAGGTCACCACAGATACGCAGTATTTT. Translating gives CASSLEVTTDTQYF.

The chain uses TRBV4-3 and TRBJ1-1; D not resolved. Trimming took 0 bases from V and 2 from J, leaving 10 bases between them. CDR3 length: 15 residues. Germline lookup yields CDR1 LGHNA and CDR2 YSLEER. The CDR3 spells CASSQETQQNTEAFF. CDR3 bases: TGCGCCAGCAGCCAAGAGACGCAGCAAAACACTGAAGCTTTCTTT.

The V gene is TRBV20-1, the J gene TRBJ2-5; 8 nucleotides align to TRBD2. V gave up 6 bases and J gave up 2 bases; unmatched junction bases: 5. This CDR3 is built from 13 residues. Germline values: CDR1 DFQATT, CDR2 SNEGSKA (reference sequence). CDR3 in amino acids: CSADIAGQETQYF. The CDR3 coding sequence is TGCAGTGCAGATATAGCGGGACAAGAGACCCAGTACTTC.

This clonotype was counted many times. The genes are TRBV20-1 and TRBJ2-5, with D hard to call. V lost 4 bases, J lost 5 bases, and 11 bases lay in between. The CDR3 consists of 12 residues. Germline CDR1 DFQATT, CDR2 SNEGSKA (reference sequence). Here the CDR3 DNA reads TGCAGTGCTAAACGGTTTGGGGAGACCCAGTACTTC. As protein: CSAKRFGETQYF.

The chain is built from TRBV6-5 and TRBJ1-2; weak D call: TRBD1 (5 bases). Germline CDR1 reads MNHEY; CDR2 reads SVGAGI. Trimming left V 6 bases short and J 6 bases short, with 14 bases between. The CDR3 covers 13 residues. CDR3 coding DNA: TGTGCCAGCAGCCCGGGGGGGTTGGATGGCTACACCTTC. This sequence encodes CASSPGGLDGYTF.

On this clonotype: Relative to the germline gene, one junction end is altered; a read error may explain this. This chain connects TRBV15 to TRBJ1-5; 8 bases match TRBD1. Germline V lookup: CDR1 LNHNV, CDR2 YYDKDF (reference sequence). This CDR3 has 14 amino acids. CDR3 protein: CATSRQGSNQPQHF. For the CDR3, the DNA is TGCGCCACCAGCAGACAGGGGAGCAATCAGCCCCAGCATTTT.

V is TRBV5-1 and J is TRBJ2-1; TRBD2 agrees at 8 bases. J was trimmed by 3 bases and V by 0 bases; bases with no gene match: 8. The CDR3 extends over 17 amino acids. From germline, CDR1 is SGHRS and CDR2 YFSETQ. CDR3 DNA: TGCGCCAGCAGCTTGGGGCGGGGGGACACCCACTACAATGAGCAGTTCTTC. This sequence encodes CASSLGRGDTHYNEQFF.

The DNA for the CDR3 is TGTGCCACCAGCGGCTGGGGGGAAGGTACCTACGAGCAGTACTTC. It encodes CATSGWGEGTYEQYF. The chain employs TRBV15 and TRBJ2-7, with D perhaps matching TRBD2 (6 bases). The V end was cut by 5 bases, the J end by 2 bases, with 16 bases between. This CDR3 region has 15 residues. Per the germline V gene, CDR1 is LNHNV and CDR2 is YYDKDF (reference sequence).

V usage is TRBV20-1 and J usage is TRBJ1-6; the match to TRBD1 covers 8 bases. Germline-derived CDR1 and CDR2 are DFQATT and SNEGSKA (reference sequence). V shed 2 bases, J shed 7 bases, and the junction held 4 bases outside the gene matches. The CDR3 sequence is 14 residues long. CDR3 nucleotide sequence: TGCAGTGCTAGATGGGACAGGAGCAATTCACCCCTCCACTTT. This encodes CSARWDRSNSPLHF.

The chain uses TRBV4-2 and TRBJ1-5; D possibly corresponds to TRBD1 (5 bases). Germline V lookup: CDR1 LGHNA, CDR2 YNFKEQ. The CDR3 is 14 residues long. The V end was cut by 3 bases, the J end by 1 base, with 7 bases between. The CDR3 is CASSQGESNQPQHF. CDR3 nucleotide sequence: TGTGCCAGCAGCCAGGGGGAAAGCAATCAGCCCCAGCATTTT.

This clonotype was counted ten times or more. The V call is TRBV7-2, the J call TRBJ2-5; tentative D call: TRBD1 (6 bases). V lost 4 bases and J 11 bases, leaving 14 bases between the germline ends. The germline V gene encodes CDR1 SGHTA and CDR2 FQGNSA. The CDR3 totals 12 residues. CDR3: CASSSTGWEQYF. The CDR3, as DNA: TGTGCCAGCAGCTCCACAGGGTGGGAGCAGTACTTC.

As regards this clonotype: An end of the junction does not agree with germline; a read error may underlie this. V and J are TRBV7-9 and TRBJ1-2; D remains unclear. This CDR3 region has 13 residues. Germline lookup yields CDR1 SEHNR and CDR2 FQNEAQ (reference sequence). The CDR3 sequence is CASSLSAVLGCTF. Written as DNA, the CDR3 is TGTGCCAGCAGCTTGAGCGCGGTCCTTGGCTGCACCTTC.

V usage is TRBV27 and J usage is TRBJ1-5; tentative D call: TRBD1 (5 bases). V gave up 1 base and J gave up 0 bases, with 16 bases separating them. In germline, CDR1 is MNHEY, CDR2 SMNVEV (reference sequence). The CDR3 runs 18 residues. The CDR3 reads CASSLLYRGPNSNQPQHF. CDR3 nucleotides: TGTGCCAGCAGTTTATTATATCGGGGACCTAATAGCAATCAGCCCCAGCATTTT.

The table lists this clonotype with a few counts. This chain joins TRBV6-5 and TRBJ2-7; no clear D. V was clipped by 1 base and J by 0 bases, with 10 bases between them. The germline V gene has CDR1 MNHEY and CDR2 SVGAGI. CDR3 length: 15 amino acids. CDR3 residues: CASSYFGRLSYEQYF. The CDR3 coding sequence is TGTGCCAGCAGTTACTTCGGCCGGCTCTCCTACGAGCAGTACTTC.

The gene calls are TRBV4-3 and TRBJ2-3; D may be TRBD2 (5 bases). There are 16 residues in the CDR3. Deletions cut 1 base from V and 4 bases from J, with 15 bases between. Germline assignment: CDR1 LGHNA and CDR2 YSLEER. CDR3 coding DNA: TGCGCCAGCAGCCAAGGCATTGATAGCGACGCAGATACGCAGTATTTT. It translates to CASSQGIDSDADTQYF.